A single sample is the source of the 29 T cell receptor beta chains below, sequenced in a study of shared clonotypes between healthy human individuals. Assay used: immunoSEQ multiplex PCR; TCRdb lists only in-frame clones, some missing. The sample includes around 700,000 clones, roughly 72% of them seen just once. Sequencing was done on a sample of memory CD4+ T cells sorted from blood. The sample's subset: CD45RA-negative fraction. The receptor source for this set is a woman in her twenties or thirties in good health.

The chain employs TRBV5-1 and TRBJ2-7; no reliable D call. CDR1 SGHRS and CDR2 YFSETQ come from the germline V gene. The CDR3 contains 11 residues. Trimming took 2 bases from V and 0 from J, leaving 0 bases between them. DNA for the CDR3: TGCGCCAGCAGCTTCTCCTACGAGCAGTACTTC. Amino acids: CASSFSYEQYF.

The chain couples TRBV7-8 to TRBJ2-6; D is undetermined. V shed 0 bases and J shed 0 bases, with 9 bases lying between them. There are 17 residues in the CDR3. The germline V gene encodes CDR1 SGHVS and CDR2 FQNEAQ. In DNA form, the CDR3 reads TGTGCCAGCAGCTTAGCAAACGGAGCCTCTGGGGCCAACGTCCTGACTTTC. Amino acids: CASSLANGASGANVLTF.

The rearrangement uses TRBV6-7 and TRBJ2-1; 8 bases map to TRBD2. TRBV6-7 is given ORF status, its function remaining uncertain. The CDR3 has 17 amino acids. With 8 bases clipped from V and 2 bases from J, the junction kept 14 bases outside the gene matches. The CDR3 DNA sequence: TGTGCCAGCCCTATATATGATACGGGAGGGACCTACAATGAGCAGTTCTTC. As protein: CASPIYDTGGTYNEQFF.

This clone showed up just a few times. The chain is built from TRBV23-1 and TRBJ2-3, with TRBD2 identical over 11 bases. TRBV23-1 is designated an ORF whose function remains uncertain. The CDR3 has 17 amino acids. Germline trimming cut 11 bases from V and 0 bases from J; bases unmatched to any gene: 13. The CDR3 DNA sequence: TGCGCCCCACCACGACTAGCGGGACCGGGGAGCACAGATACGCAGTATTTT. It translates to CAPPRLAGPGSTDTQYF.

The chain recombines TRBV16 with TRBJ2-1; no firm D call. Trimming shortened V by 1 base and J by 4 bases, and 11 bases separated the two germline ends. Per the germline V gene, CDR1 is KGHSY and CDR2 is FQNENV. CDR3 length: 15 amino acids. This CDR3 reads CASSQFSSPYNEQFF. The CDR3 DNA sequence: TGTGCCAGCAGCCAATTCAGCTCACCTTACAATGAGCAGTTCTTC.

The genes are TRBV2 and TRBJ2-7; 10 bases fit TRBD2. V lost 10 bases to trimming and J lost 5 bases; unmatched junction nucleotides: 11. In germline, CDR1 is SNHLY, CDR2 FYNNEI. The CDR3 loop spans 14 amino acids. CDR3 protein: CATGPLAGVNEQYF. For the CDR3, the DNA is TGTGCCACCGGGCCGCTAGCGGGGGTTAACGAGCAGTACTTC.

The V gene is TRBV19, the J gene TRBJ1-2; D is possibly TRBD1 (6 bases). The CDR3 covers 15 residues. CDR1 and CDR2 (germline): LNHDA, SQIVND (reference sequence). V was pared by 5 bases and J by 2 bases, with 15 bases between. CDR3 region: CASSRWDTGNYGYTF. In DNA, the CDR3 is TGTGCCAGTAGTCGGTGGGACACAGGGAACTATGGCTACACCTTC.

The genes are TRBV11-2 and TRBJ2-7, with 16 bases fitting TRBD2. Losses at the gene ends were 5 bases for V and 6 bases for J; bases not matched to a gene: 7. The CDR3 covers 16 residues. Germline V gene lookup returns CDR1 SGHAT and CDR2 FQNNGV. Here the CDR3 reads CASSKGLAGGPVEQYF. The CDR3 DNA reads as TGTGCCAGCAGCAAGGGACTAGCGGGAGGGCCCGTCGAGCAGTACTTC.

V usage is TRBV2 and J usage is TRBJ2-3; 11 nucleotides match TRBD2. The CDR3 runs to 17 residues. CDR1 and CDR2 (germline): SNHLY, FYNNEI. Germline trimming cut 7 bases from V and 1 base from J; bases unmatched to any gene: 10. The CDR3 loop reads CASTGTSGWGGTDTQYF. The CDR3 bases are TGTGCCAGCACCGGGACTAGCGGATGGGGTGGCACAGATACGCAGTATTTT.

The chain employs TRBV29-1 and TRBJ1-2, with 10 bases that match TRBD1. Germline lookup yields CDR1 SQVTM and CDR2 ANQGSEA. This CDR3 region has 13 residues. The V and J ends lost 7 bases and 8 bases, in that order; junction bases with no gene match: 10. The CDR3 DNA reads TGCAGCGCTGGGGACAGGGGAGTTTGGGGCTACACCTTC. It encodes CSAGDRGVWGYTF. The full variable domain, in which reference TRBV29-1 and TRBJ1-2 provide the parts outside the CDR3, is SAVISQKPSRDICQRGTSLTIQCQVDSQVTMMFWYRQQPGQSLTLIATANQGSEATYESGFVIDKFPISRPNLTFSTLTVSNMSPEDSSIYLCSAGDRGVWGYTFGSGTRLTVV.

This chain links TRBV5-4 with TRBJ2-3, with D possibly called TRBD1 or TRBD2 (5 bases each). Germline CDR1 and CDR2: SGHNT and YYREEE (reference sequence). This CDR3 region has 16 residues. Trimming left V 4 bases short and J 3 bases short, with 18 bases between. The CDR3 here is CASSRDGGLGTDTQYF. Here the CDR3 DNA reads TGTGCCAGCAGCAGGGACGGCGGCTTGGGAACAGATACGCAGTATTTT.

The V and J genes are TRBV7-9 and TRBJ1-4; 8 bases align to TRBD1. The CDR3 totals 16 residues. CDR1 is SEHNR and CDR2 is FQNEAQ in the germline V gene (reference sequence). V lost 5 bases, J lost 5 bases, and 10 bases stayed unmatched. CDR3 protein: CASSPNTGGRNEKLFF. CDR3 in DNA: TGTGCCAGCAGCCCCAACACAGGGGGGAGAAATGAAAAACTGTTTTTT.

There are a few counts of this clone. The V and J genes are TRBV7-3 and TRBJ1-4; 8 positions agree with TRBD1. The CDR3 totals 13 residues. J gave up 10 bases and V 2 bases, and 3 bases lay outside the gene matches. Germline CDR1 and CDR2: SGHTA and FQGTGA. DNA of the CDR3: TGTGCCAGCAGCTTAGAACAGGGGGGAAAACTGTTTTTT. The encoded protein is CASSLEQGGKLFF.

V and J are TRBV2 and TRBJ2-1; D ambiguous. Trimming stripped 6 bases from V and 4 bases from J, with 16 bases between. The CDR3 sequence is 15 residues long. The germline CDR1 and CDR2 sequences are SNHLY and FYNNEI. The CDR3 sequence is CASRAPIILYNEQFF. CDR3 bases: TGTGCCAGCAGGGCGCCTATAATCCTTTACAATGAGCAGTTCTTC. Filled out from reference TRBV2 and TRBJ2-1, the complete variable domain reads EPEVTQTPSHQVTQMGQEVILRCVPISNHLYFYWYRQILGQKVEFLVSFYNNEISEKSEIFDDQFSVERPDGSNFTLKIRSTKLEDSAMYFCASRAPIILYNEQFFGPGTRLTVL.

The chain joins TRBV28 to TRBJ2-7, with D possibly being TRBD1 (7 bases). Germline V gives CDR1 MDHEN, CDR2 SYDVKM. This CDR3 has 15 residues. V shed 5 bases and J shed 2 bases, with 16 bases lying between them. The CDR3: CASSPGGTVTYEQYF. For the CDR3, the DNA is TGTGCCAGCAGTCCAGGGGGGACGGTTACCTACGAGCAGTACTTC.

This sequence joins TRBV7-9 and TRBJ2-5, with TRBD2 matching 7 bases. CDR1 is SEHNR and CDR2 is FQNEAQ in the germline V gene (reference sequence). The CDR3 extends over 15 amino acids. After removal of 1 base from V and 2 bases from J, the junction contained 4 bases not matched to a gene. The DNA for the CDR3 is TGTGCCAGCAGCTTAGGTACTAGCGCGCAAGAGACCCAGTACTTC. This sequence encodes CASSLGTSAQETQYF.

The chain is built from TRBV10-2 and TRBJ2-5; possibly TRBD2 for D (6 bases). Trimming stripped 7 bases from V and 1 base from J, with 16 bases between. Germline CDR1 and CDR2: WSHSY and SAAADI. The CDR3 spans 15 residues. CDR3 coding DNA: TGCGCCAGCAAAAGGGACTCCGGAGGCCAAGAGACCCAGTACTTC. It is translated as CASKRDSGGQETQYF.

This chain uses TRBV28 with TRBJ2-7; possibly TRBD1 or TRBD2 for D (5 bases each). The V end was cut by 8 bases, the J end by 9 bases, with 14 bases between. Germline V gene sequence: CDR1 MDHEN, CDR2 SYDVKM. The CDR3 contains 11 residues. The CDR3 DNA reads TGTGCCAGCTCCGGGACCCGTAGGCAGTACTTC. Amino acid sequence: CASSGTRRQYF.

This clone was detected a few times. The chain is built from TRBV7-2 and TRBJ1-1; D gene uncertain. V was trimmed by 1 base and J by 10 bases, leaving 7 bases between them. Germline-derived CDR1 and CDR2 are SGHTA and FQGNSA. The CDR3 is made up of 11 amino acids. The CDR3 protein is CASSLGTAAFF. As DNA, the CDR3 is TGTGCCAGCAGCTTAGGGACGGCAGCTTTCTTT.

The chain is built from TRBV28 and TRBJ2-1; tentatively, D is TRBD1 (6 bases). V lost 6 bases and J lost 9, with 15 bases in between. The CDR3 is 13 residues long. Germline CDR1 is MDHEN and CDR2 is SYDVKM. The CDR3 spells CASRTGMRGEQFF. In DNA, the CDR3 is TGTGCCAGCAGAACAGGGATGAGAGGTGAGCAGTTCTTC.

CDR3 DNA: TGTGCCAGCAGTTTTAATGTTTTGACAGCTAATGAGCAGTTCTTC. Translated, it gives CASSFNVLTANEQFF. This chain links TRBV7-2 with TRBJ2-1, with D possibly being TRBD1 (5 bases). Deletions cut 6 bases from V and 7 bases from J, with 19 bases between. CDR1 SGHTA and CDR2 FQGNSA come from the germline V gene. There are 15 residues in the CDR3. Based on the CDR3 plus reference TRBV7-2 and TRBJ2-1, the full variable domain is GAGVSQSPSNKVTEKGKDVELRCDPISGHTALYWYRQSLGQGLEFLIYFQGNSAPDKSGLPSDRFSAERTGGSVSTLTIQRTQQEDSAVYLCASSFNVLTANEQFFGPGTRLTVL.

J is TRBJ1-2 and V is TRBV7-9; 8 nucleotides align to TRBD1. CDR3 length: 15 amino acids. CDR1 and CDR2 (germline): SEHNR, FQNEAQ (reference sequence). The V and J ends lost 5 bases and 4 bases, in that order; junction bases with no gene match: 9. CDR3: CASSPRTGLGYGYTF. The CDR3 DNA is TGTGCCAGCAGCCCCCGGACAGGGCTGGGCTATGGCTACACCTTC.

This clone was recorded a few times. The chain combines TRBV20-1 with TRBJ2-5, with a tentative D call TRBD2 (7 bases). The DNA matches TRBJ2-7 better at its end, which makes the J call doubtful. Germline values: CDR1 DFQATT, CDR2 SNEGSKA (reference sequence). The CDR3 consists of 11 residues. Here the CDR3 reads CGGAQSYEQYF. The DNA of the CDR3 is TGCGGGGGGGCCCAGTCCTACGAGCAGTACTTC.

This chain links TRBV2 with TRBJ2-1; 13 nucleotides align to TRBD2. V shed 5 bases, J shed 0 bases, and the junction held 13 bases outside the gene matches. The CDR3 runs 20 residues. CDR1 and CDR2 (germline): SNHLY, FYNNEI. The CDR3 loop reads CASSHSRLAGGLSSYNEQFF. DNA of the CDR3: TGTGCCAGCAGTCACAGCAGACTAGCGGGAGGCCTCAGCTCCTACAATGAGCAGTTCTTC.

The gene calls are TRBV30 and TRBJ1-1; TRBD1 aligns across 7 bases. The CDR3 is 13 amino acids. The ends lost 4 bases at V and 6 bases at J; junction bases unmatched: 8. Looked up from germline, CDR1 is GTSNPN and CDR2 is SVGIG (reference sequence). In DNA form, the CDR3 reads TGTGCCTGGAAGTATCTAGGGGGCCCTGAAGCTTTCTTT. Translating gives CAWKYLGGPEAFF.

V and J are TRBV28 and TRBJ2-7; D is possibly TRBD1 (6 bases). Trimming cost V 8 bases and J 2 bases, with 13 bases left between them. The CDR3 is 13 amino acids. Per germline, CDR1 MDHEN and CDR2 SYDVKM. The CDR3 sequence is CASHRDTPYEQYF. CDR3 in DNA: TGTGCCAGCCACCGGGACACCCCCTACGAGCAGTACTTC.

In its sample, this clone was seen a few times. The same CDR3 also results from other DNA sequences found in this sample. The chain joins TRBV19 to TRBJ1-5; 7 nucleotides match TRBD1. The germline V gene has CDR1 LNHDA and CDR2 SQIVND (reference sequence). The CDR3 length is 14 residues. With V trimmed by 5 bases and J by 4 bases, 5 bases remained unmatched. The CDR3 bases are TGTGCCAGTAGTCGGACAGGTTTTAATCAGCCCCAGCATTTT. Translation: CASSRTGFNQPQHF.

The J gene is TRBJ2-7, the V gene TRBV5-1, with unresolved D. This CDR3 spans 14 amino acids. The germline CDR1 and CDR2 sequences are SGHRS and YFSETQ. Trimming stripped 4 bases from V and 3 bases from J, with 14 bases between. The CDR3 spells CASSLQATDYEQYF. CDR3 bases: TGCGCCAGCAGCCTGCAAGCGACGGACTACGAGCAGTACTTC.

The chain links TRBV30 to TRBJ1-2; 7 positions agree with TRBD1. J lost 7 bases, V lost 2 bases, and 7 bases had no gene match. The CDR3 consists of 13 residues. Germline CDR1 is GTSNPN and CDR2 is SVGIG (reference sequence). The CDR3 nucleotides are TGTGCCTGGAGTTCGCAGGGGGATGTTGGCTACACCTTC. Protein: CAWSSQGDVGYTF.